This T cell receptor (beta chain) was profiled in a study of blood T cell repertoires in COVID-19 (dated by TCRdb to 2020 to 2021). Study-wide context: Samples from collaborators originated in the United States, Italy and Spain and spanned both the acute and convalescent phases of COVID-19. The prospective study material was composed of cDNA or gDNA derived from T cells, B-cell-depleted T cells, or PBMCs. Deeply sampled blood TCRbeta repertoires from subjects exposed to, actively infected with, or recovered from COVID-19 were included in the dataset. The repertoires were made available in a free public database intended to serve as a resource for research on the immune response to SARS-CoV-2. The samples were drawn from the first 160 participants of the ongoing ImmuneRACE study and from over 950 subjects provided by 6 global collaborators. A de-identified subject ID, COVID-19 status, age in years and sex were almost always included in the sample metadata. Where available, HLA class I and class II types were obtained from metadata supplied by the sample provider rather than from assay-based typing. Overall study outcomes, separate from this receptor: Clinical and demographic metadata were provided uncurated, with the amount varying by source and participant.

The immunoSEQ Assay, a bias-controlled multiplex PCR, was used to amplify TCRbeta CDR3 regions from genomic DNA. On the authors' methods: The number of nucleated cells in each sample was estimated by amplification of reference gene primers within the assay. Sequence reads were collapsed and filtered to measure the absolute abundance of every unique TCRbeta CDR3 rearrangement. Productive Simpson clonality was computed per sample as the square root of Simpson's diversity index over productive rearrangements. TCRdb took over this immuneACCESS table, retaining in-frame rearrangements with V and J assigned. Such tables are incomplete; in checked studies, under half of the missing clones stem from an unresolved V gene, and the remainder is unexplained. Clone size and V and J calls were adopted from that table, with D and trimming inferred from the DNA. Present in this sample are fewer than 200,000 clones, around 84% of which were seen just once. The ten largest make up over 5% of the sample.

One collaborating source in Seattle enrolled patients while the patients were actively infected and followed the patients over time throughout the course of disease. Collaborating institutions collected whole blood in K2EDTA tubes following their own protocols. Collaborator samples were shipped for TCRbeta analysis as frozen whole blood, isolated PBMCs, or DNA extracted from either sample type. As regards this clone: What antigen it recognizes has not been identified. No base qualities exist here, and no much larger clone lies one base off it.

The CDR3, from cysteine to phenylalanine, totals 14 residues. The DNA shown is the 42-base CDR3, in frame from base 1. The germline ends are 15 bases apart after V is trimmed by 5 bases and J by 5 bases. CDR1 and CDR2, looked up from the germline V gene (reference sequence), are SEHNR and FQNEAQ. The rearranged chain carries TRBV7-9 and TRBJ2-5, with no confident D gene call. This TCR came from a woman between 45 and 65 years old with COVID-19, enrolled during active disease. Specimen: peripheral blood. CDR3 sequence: CASSPLNSHETQYF. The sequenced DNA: TGTGCCAGCAGCCCCCTTAACAGCCATGAGACCCAGTACTTC.